A single sample is the source of the 10 T cell receptor beta chains below, sequenced in a study of CD8+ T cells in alopecia areata. RNA was isolated and reverse transcribed to cDNA, the sequencing template. Some clones are missing from TCRdb's copy, which holds only in-frame ones; the method was immunoSEQ multiplex PCR. Of tens of thousands of clones in the sample, 55% were seen once. The sequencing input was NKG2D-high CD8+ T cells sorted from blood. The receptors come from a human donor with alopecia areata.

On this clone itself: One end of the junction fails to match germline, which may point to a read error. V is TRBV4-1 and J is TRBJ1-1; the D gene is possibly TRBD1 (5 bases). This CDR3 has 15 residues. The germline gives CDR1 MGHRA, CDR2 YSYEKL. The CDR3: CASSHPGGLKTEAFF. In DNA form, the CDR3 reads TGCGCCAGCAGCCACCCCGGGGGATTGAAGACTGAAGCTTTCTTT.

The chain has TRBV7-9 and TRBJ1-4; the match to TRBD1 covers 7 bases. In germline, CDR1 is SEHNR, CDR2 FQNEAQ (reference sequence). Trimming at V came to 8 bases and at J to 6 bases, leaving 12 bases not matched to a gene. The CDR3 extends over 15 amino acids. This CDR3 is CASSGWDSDDEKLFF. CDR3 bases: TGTGCCAGCTCTGGCTGGGACAGTGATGATGAAAAACTGTTTTTT.

The chain links TRBV19 to TRBJ2-5; 7 nucleotides agree with TRBD2. Germline V gene sequence: CDR1 LNHDA, CDR2 SQIVND (reference sequence). Trimming at V came to 0 bases and at J to 5 bases, leaving 6 bases not matched to a gene. The CDR3 loop spans 15 amino acids. The CDR3 nucleotides read TGTGCCAGTAGTATAGATTCGAGCGGGGAGGAGACCCAGTACTTC. As protein: CASSIDSSGEETQYF.

The chain has TRBV6-5 and TRBJ1-2, with TRBD1 matching 7 bases. V lost 6 bases to trimming and J lost 7 bases; unmatched junction nucleotides: 11. Germline-derived CDR1 and CDR2 are MNHEY and SVGAGI. The CDR3 totals 14 residues. CDR3 residues: CASRTGWGGGGYTF. The CDR3 DNA follows: TGTGCCAGCAGGACAGGGTGGGGAGGTGGTGGCTACACCTTC.

This rearrangement joins TRBV7-9 to TRBJ1-2, with D possibly being TRBD1 (5 bases). The V end lost 8 bases, the J end lost 3 bases, and 19 bases lay between the germline ends. CDR1 and CDR2 from the germline V gene are SEHNR and FQNEAQ (reference sequence). This CDR3 region has 15 residues. CDR3 region: CASHPRGGEYYGYTF. Here the CDR3 DNA reads TGTGCCAGCCACCCTCGGGGGGGAGAGTACTATGGCTACACCTTC.

There are a few counts of this clone. The chain has TRBV7-8 and TRBJ2-3; 8 bases are shared with TRBD2. The germline CDR1 and CDR2 sequences are SGHVS and FQNEAQ. This CDR3 comprises 20 residues. V lost 4 bases, J lost 0 bases, and 18 bases stayed unmatched. Here the CDR3 reads CASSSPRDGLSGASTDTQYF. The CDR3 nucleotides are TGTGCCAGCAGCTCGCCCCGGGACGGACTTAGCGGGGCTAGCACAGATACGCAGTATTTT. The full variable domain, with the rest looked up from reference TRBV7-8 and TRBJ2-3, is GAGVSQSPRYKVAKRGQDVALRCDPISGHVSLFWYQQALGQGPEFLTYFQNEAQLDKSGLPSDRFFAERPEGSVSTLKIQRTQQEDSAVYLCASSSPRDGLSGASTDTQYFGPGTRLTVL.

The V call is TRBV29-1, the J call TRBJ1-1; a possible D gene is TRBD1 (5 bases). Trimming shortened V by 1 base and J by 11 bases, and 11 bases separated the two germline ends. Germline lookup yields CDR1 SQVTM and CDR2 ANQGSEA. CDR3 length: 11 residues. This CDR3 reads CSVEARDGAFF. The CDR3 DNA is TGCAGCGTTGAAGCCAGGGACGGGGCTTTCTTT.

This chain connects TRBV5-8 to TRBJ2-3; maybe TRBD1 (5 bases). Between the trimmed V and J ends, which lost 4 bases and 6 bases, there was a span of 9 bases. CDR3 length equals 12 residues. Germline assignment: CDR1 SGHTS and CDR2 YDEGEE. CDR3 region: CASSQGIDTQYF. The CDR3 region has the DNA TGTGCCAGCAGCCAGGGAATCGATACGCAGTATTTT.

This clone was seen a few times. The V call is TRBV7-9, the J call TRBJ2-4, with 10 bases matching TRBD1. CDR1 and CDR2 from the germline V gene are SEHNR and FQNEAQ (reference sequence). Trimming at V came to 7 bases and at J to 1 base, leaving 4 bases not matched to a gene. This CDR3 region has 15 residues. The DNA of the CDR3 is TGTGCCAGCACTGGGACAGGGGTGGCCAAAAACATTCAGTACTTC. Translating gives CASTGTGVAKNIQYF. Using reference TRBV7-9 and TRBJ2-4 for the parts outside the CDR3, the full variable domain is DTGVSQNPRHKITKRGQNVTFRCDPISEHNRLYWYRQTLGQGPEFLTYFQNEAQLEKSRLLSDRFSAERPKGSFSTLEIQRTEQGDSAMYLCASTGTGVAKNIQYFGAGTRLSVL.

CDR3 DNA sequence: TGTGCCAGCAGCCCCCGTGTTAGCGGGGGAAACTACAATGAGCAGTTCTTC. Encoded protein: CASSPRVSGGNYNEQFF. The V call is TRBV7-9, the J call TRBJ2-1; 9 positions match TRBD2. Germline CDR1 reads SEHNR; CDR2 reads FQNEAQ (reference sequence). J was trimmed by 3 bases and V by 5 bases; bases with no gene match: 11. This CDR3 region has 17 residues.